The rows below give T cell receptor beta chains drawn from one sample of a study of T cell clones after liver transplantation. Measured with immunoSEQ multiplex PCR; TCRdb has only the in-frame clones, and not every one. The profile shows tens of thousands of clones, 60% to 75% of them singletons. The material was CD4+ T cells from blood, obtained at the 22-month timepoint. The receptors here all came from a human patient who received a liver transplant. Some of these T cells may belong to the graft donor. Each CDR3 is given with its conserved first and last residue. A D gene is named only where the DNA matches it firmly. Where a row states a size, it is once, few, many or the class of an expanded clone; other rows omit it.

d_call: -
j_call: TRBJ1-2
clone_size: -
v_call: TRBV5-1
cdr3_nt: TGCGCCAGCAGCTTGGACGGCCTCTATGGCTACACCTTC
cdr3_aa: CASSLDGLYGYTF

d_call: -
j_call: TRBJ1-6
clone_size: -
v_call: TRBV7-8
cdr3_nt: TGTGCCAGCAGCTGGGTGGAGGTGGATTCACCCCTCCACTTT
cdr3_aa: CASSWVEVDSPLHF

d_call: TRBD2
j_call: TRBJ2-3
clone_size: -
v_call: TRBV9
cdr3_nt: TGTGCCAGCAGCGTAGGGGCGGGGGCAGATACGCAGTATTTT
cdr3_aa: CASSVGAGADTQYF

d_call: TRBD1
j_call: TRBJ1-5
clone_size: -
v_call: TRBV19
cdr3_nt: TGTGCCAGTAGTCAACAGGGGCGAATAGGCAATCAGCCCCAGCATTTT
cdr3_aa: CASSQQGRIGNQPQHF

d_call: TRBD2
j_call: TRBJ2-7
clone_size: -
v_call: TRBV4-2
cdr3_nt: TGTGCCAGCAGCTCCTCGATGGGCGGGGGGGCCTACGAGCAGTACTTC
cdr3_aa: CASSSSMGGGAYEQYF

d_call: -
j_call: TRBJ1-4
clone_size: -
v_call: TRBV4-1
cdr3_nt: TGCGCCAGCAGCCTAGGGAAACAGCGGGGGGAAAAACTGTTTTTT
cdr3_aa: CASSLGKQRGEKLFF

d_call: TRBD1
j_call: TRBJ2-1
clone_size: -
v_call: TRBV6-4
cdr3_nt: TGTGCCAGCAGCTTGGGACAGGGGCAGGGCAATGAGCAGTTCTTC
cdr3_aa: CASSLGQGQGNEQFF

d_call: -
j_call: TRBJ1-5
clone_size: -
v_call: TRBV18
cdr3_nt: TGTGCCAGCTCACCAGATAAGGCGAATCAGCCCCAGCATTTT
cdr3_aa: CASSPDKANQPQHF

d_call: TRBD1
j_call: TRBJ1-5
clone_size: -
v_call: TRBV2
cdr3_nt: TGTGCCAGCATGTCTGGGACAGGAAATCAGCCCCAGCATTTT
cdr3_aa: CASMSGTGNQPQHF

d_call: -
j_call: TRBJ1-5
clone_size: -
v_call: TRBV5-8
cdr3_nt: TGTGCCAGCAGCCAACAAGGGCAGCCCCAGCATTTT
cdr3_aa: CASSQQGQPQHF

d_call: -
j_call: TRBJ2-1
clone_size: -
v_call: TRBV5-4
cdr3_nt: TGTGCCAGCAGCTATGGGGGTGTCCCTGAGCAGTTCTTC
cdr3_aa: CASSYGGVPEQFF

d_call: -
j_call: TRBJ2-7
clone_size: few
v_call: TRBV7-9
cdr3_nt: TGTGCCAGCAGCCCAGAATACGAGCAGTACTTC
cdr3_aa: CASSPEYEQYF

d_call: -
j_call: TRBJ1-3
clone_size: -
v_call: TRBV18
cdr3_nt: TGTGCCAGCTCACCACCGTACAACACTGGAAACACCATATATTTT
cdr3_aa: CASSPPYNTGNTIYF

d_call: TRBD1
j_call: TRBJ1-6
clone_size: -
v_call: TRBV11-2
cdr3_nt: TGTGCCAGCAGCCGAGACAGGGGTGGGTCACCCCTCCACTTT
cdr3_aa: CASSRDRGGSPLHF

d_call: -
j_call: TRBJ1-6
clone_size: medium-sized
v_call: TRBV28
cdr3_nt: TGTGCCAGCAGTTTGCGACAGGTCCATTCACCCCTCCACTTT
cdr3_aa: CASSLRQVHSPLHF

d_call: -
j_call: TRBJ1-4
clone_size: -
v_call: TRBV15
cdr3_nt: TGTGCCACCAGCAGACAGGGAGAGGCTACTAATGAAAAACTGTTTTTT
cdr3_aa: CATSRQGEATNEKLFF

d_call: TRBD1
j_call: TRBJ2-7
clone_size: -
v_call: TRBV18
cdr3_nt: TGTGCCAGCTCCCCCGGGACAGGGGGATCCTACGAGCAGTACTTC
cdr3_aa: CASSPGTGGSYEQYF

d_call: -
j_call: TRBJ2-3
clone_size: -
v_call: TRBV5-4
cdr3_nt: TGTGCCAGCAGCACCGGGACTGCTAACACAGATACGCAGTATTTT
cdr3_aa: CASSTGTANTDTQYF

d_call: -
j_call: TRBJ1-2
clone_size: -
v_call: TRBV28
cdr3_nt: TGTGCCAGCAGTTTACAAGACACCTATGGCTACACCTTC
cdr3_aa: CASSLQDTYGYTF

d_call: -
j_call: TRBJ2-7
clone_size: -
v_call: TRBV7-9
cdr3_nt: TGTGCCAGCAGCTCCTCGTCGGGGATCCCCTACGAGCAGTACTTC
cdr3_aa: CASSSSSGIPYEQYF

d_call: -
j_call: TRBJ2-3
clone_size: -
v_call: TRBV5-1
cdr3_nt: TGCGCCAGCAGCTTGGACCCCTTGACAGATACGCAGTATTTT
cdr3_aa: CASSLDPLTDTQYF

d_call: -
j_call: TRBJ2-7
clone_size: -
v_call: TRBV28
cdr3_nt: TGTGCCAGCAGTTTCGGGGGACCCTCCTACGAGCAGTACTTC
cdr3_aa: CASSFGGPSYEQYF

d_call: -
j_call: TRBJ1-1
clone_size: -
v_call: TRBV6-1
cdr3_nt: TGTGCCAGCAGTGAGGGCCTCCCAACTGAAGCTTTCTTT
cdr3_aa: CASSEGLPTEAFF